A selection of T cell receptor beta chains follows, all from one sample in a study of CD8 T cells in Susac syndrome. A single record per CDR3 protein comes from TCRdb applying MiXCR to the immunoSEQ multiplex PCR reads. The sample contains roughly 150,000 distinct CDR3 sequences, roughly 96% of which appear only once. Material for sequencing was CD8+ T cells from PBMCs. Receptors originate from a human donor with multiple sclerosis. Each CDR3 is given without its conserved first and last residue.

j_call: TRBJ2-3; v_call: TRBV5-6; cdr3_aa: ASSAQGTDTQY
j_call: TRBJ2-5; v_call: TRBV11-2; cdr3_aa: ASSYQETQY
j_call: TRBJ2-1; v_call: TRBV5-4; cdr3_aa: ASRLWGGQVDEQF
j_call: TRBJ2-5; v_call: TRBV12-3/TRBV12-4; cdr3_aa: ASSPKPRRETQY
j_call: TRBJ2-5; v_call: TRBV29-1; cdr3_aa: SAEDLGQSQETQY
j_call: TRBJ2-3; v_call: TRBV11-2; cdr3_aa: ASSYVADTQY
j_call: TRBJ2-3; v_call: TRBV3-1; cdr3_aa: ASSPAVGTDTQY
j_call: TRBJ2-1; v_call: TRBV7-9; cdr3_aa: ASSFYGTGHNEQF
j_call: TRBJ1-3; v_call: TRBV9; cdr3_aa: ASSPQTGNTIY
j_call: TRBJ2-5; v_call: TRBV27; cdr3_aa: ASSKGLAKETQY